A selection of T cell receptor beta chains follows, all from one sample in a study of blood T cell repertoires in COVID-19. TCRdb's table, derived via immunoSEQ multiplex PCR, lists solely in-frame clones and lacks some. The data show some 300,000 clones, around nine tenths seen once. The sequencing input was peripheral blood. All receptors derive from a woman younger than 45 with COVID-19, enrolled during active disease. The CDR3 runs from the conserved cysteine through the conserved F or W. Fields, in order: clone size, CDR3 length, D gene, V gene, J gene, CDR3 DNA, CDR3 protein. D genes are given only for firm matches. Rows may omit the clone size; those that give it use once, few, many or a size class.

>NA|14|TRBD1|TRBV5-6|TRBJ2-4
TGTGCCAGCAGCTTAGGGCAGGGGGCCGTCATTCAGTACTTC
CASSLGQGAVIQYF
>NA|15|TRBD1|TRBV10-3|TRBJ2-3
TGTGCCATCAGTGAGCGGGACAGGGGGTTCGATACGCAGTATTTT
CAISERDRGFDTQYF
>NA|13|NA|TRBV12-3/TRBV12-4|TRBJ1-5
TGTGCCAGCAGTCCCCAGGGTCATCAGCCCCAGCATTTT
CASSPQGHQPQHF
>NA|14|TRBD1|TRBV5-5|TRBJ1-2
TGTGCCAGCAGCCAAGACAGGGGCGGCTATGGCTACACCTTC
CASSQDRGGYGYTF
>NA|17|TRBD2|TRBV2|TRBJ2-7
TGTGCCAGCATTGGTCTAGCGGGAGCCCCCCGTCTCGACGAGCAGTACTTC
CASIGLAGAPRLDEQYF
>NA|16|TRBD2|TRBV2|TRBJ2-1
TGTGCCAGCAGTGAGTCGACTAGCGGGGGCTACAATGAGCAGTTCTTC
CASSESTSGGYNEQFF
>NA|11|NA|TRBV2|TRBJ1-1
TGTGCCAGCTCAGTTACCACTGAAGCTTTCTTT
CASSVTTEAFF
>NA|15|NA|TRBV7-2|TRBJ1-2
TGTGCCAGCAGCTTACAGGGCTGGACTAACTATGGCTACACCTTC
CASSLQGWTNYGYTF
>NA|15|NA|TRBV5-1|TRBJ1-5
TGCGCCAGCAGGCGTGACAGTAATAGCAATCAGCCCCAGCATTTT
CASRRDSNSNQPQHF
>NA|17|TRBD1|TRBV15|TRBJ1-2
TGTGCCACCAGCAGAGTGGCCAGGGGGAAGGGGAACTATGGCTACACCTTC
CATSRVARGKGNYGYTF
>NA|17|TRBD2|TRBV2|TRBJ2-3
TGTGCCAGCAGTGAAGATGCGTGGACTAGCGGCACAGATACGCAGTATTTT
CASSEDAWTSGTDTQYF
>once|14|NA|TRBV7-3|TRBJ2-3
TGTGCCAGCAGCTTATTAGGGGGGGCAGATACGCAGTATTTT
CASSLLGGADTQYF
>NA|13|NA|TRBV7-2|TRBJ1-1
TGTGCCAGCAGCTTATATCCGAACACTGAAGCTTTCTTT
CASSLYPNTEAFF
>NA|13|TRBD1|TRBV5-1|TRBJ1-1
TGCGCCAGCAGCTTGACAGGGGGTGGTGAAGCTTTCTTT
CASSLTGGGEAFF
>NA|18|TRBD1|TRBV30|TRBJ2-2
TGTGCCTGGAGTGTACACCCCGGGACAGGACTGGGAGGCGGGGAGCTGTTTTTT
CAWSVHPGTGLGGGELFF
>NA|16|NA|TRBV15|TRBJ1-1
TGTGCCACCAGCAGATTCGGGCAGGGGTTGGACACTGAAGCTTTCTTT
CATSRFGQGLDTEAFF